This T cell receptor beta chain derives from a study of T cells in Graves' hyperthyroidism and ophthalmopathy (dated by TCRdb to between 2018 and 2021). As for the study more broadly: Peripheral blood was collected at initial diagnosis, before any treatment. To identify TCR V-J signatures that set the groups apart, the researchers used a discovery cohort of 100 patients, made up of roughly 45 with Graves' ophthalmopathy and 57 with stable Graves' hyperthyroidism. An independent validation cohort of 18 to 20 hyperthyroidism patients and about 16 patients who later progressed to ophthalmopathy tested prospective prediction of ophthalmopathy. For training and testing, the 95 to 100 patients in the discovery cohort were randomly divided in a 7:3 ratio. In six Graves' hyperthyroidism patients, the study also compared T-cell repertoires from thyroid tissue with T-cell repertoires from blood. After sampling, hyperthyroidism patients received methimazole starting at 30 mg daily, and ophthalmopathy patients received high-dose intravenous methylprednisolone. The paper describes TCR Vbeta CDR3 sequencing of fewer than 150 peripheral blood samples, made up of approximately 40 ophthalmopathy patients, 70 to 75 hyperthyroidism patients and some 17 progressor patients. General study outcomes and caveats: No statistical method was used to fix the sample size in advance, and group allocation was not hidden from the investigators. In cross-validation, a model built on a 13 V-J signature told ophthalmopathy apart from stable hyperthyroidism with 87.88% sensitivity and about 81% specificity, and in testing the same model reached 80%/75%. Most expanded thyroid clonotypes (frequency above 0.001) were also found in blood, which suggests that blood repertoires may mirror thyroid immune responses. During validation, the model predicted progression to ophthalmopathy a median of roughly 7.1 months ahead of onset, with 60% to 71% sensitivity and around 73% specificity.

A patient counted as having stable Graves' hyperthyroidism if no progression to ophthalmopathy occurred over 18 months of follow-up. Hyperthyroidism patients were newly diagnosed, with disease duration under 2 months, and aged 18 to 65 years. Patients with uncontrolled infections, other autoimmune diseases, pregnancy or lactation were excluded. Diagnoses were based on clinical symptoms, serum thyroxine and TRAb, thyroid ultrasound and orbital computed tomography. Ficoll-Paque density gradient centrifugation was used to isolate PBMCs from approximately 10 ml of fresh peripheral blood. Trizol reagent was used to extract total RNA, and RNA quality was then checked on an Agilent 2100 Bioanalyzer. CDR1 and CDR2, per the germline V gene (reference sequence), are DFQATT and SNEGSKA. Spanning cysteine to phenylalanine, the CDR3 consists of 11 amino acids. Only the CDR3 portion is preserved as DNA: 33 bases, with reading frame beginning at the first base. V is reduced by 0 bases and J by 5 bases, leaving a spacing of 5 bases between them.

Amplification of TCR beta CDR3 regions was carried out from RNA transcripts. For the first round of RT-PCR on the TCR CDR3, the HTBI primer set was used together with the Qiagen OneStep RT-PCR kit. Libraries were constructed in a second round of multiplex PCR, after which size selection and purification were performed. Paired-end sequencing of the libraries was performed with 100 bp reads on an Illumina HiSeq2000. The original methods were these. Raw data were processed with SOAPnuke, discarding reads with adapters, uncalled bases, mean Phred below 15, or no exact constant-primer or identifier match. High-quality paired reads were merged with COPE v1.2.5, and unique nucleotide sequences were defined as clonotypes. MiTCR v1.1 was used to align clonotypes to the IMGT TRBV, TRBD and TRBJ reference segments. Analysis was restricted to V-J combinations with a frequency above 0.0001, which covered about 99% of repertoires. A TCS score was defined as the ratio of F50 (clonal expansion) to E x V (chaos), with BLOSUM62-based TCRdist applied between CDR3 peptides within each V-J. Welch's t-statistics and random forest reduced fewer than 600 V-J features to some 14, which were used in a naive Bayes classifier (R e1071). TCRdb applied fastp at Q25 and MiXCR to the public reads, then kept only in-frame beta chains. Entries are consolidated by CDR3 protein sequence, retaining the most common genes and DNA. These V and J calls derive from TCRdb rather than the authors' analysis. This sample gives roughly 420,000 distinct CDR3 sequences in total; roughly 14% of them show up just once. The ten largest clones represent roughly 7.4% of the sample.

There are many counts of this clonotype. Its cognate antigen has yet to be identified. No much larger clone is present one base from it, and per-base qualities are unavailable. This receptor was taken from a woman aged 18-29 years with Graves' hyperthyroidism. The rearrangement combines TRBV20-1 with TRBJ2-7; the D gene cannot be named for sure. The sample taken for sequencing was blood. CDR3 loop: CSAREHHEQYF. The DNA reads as follows: TGCAGTGCTAGAGAGCACCACGAGCAGTACTTC.